Below, one T cell receptor beta chain is given with its context. Its antigen is not yet known. The record has no base qualities; no much larger clone is one base away. Trimming accounts for 7 bases at V and 3 bases at J, while the number of junction bases matched to no gene is 5. From the cysteine up to the phenylalanine, the CDR3 has a length of 14 residues. Of all the DNA, just the CDR3 is kept, 42 bases in frame from base 1. Taken from the germline V gene, the CDR1 and CDR2 loops are MDHEN and SYDVKM. Between about 2 and 5 ug genomic DNA was input per sample, and equal DNA input was given to paired samples. TCR beta libraries were constructed with the immunoSEQ hsTCRbeta Kit, which uses multiplexed V and J gene primers in two PCR steps. Pooled libraries with positive and negative controls were sequenced on an Illumina MiSeq using a 100-cycle paired-end protocol. The study's processing was this. Raw data were processed by the immunoSEQ vendor into normalized, annotated TCR beta repertoire reports. Richness was counted as unique clones by nucleotide sequence, and total richness was extrapolated with the iChao1 and Efron-Thisted estimators. Pielou's evenness, Simpson's index, top-ten clone proportional abundance, and Morisita overlap index were used to characterize and compare paired lesions. TCRdb provides this immuneACCESS table in a form limited to in-frame rearrangements. Some clones are lacking; in checked studies, under half of them reflect an unresolved V gene, and why the rest are absent is not known. V and J calls and clone size are those listed in that table; D and trimming were worked out from the DNA. This sample gives about 4,200 clones in total; 85% to 90% of them show up just once. The biggest ten clones account for about 8% of the sample.

The source of the sample is a study of T cells in lung cancer brain metastases (dated by TCRdb to the late 2010s). A note on the overall study: About 85% of the roughly 20 patients had a history of tobacco use, with a median of approximately 39 pack-years. Eighteen of the 20 patients received no interval therapy between primary and metastasis resection. The median interval between acquisition of the primary specimen and acquisition of the brain metastasis specimen was about 380 days. The study compared TCR beta CDR3 repertoires of fully resected primary non-small cell lung cancers with those of paired brain metastases. The cohort comprised around 20 patients contributing 40 or so specimens, one primary lung lesion and one brain metastasis each. Of the patients, approximately twelve were female and several were male, and their median age at first diagnosis was 57.5 years. Primary and metastatic specimens both had an average DNA integrity number of roughly 4, with no significant difference between the two sites. The investigation overall reported the following: Compared with their paired primaries, brain metastases had significantly fewer unique productive clones (median around 1,400 versus 4,600). A significantly larger repertoire fraction was made up by the ten most abundant clones in brain metastases than in primaries, which was suggestive of clonal expansion. It was not possible to control for the effects of preoperative corticosteroids on T cell infiltration in brain metastases. Most clones were found to be lesion-specific, and limited overlap was observed between paired lesions (mean Morisita index 0.23). DNA fragmentation in the FFPE samples may have prevented recovery of the complete infiltrating T cell repertoire.

Patients had resection for either synchronous oligometastatic disease or delayed recurrence of a solitary brain metastasis. To avoid including cancers other than NSCLC, any patient with a history of multiple malignancies was excluded. Tumor areas were macrodissected from a few deparaffinized 8.5 to 10 um unstained sections guided by marked H&E slides. Every specimen was formalin-fixed and paraffin-embedded (FFPE). The AllPrep DNA/RNA FFPE Kit was used for extraction of genomic DNA. This clonotype was sampled from a man aged 60 to 69 with non-small cell lung cancer. The rearrangement joined TRBV28 to TRBJ2-7; the central 11 bases match TRBD2. Sequenced material: tumor tissue from the primary lung tumor. What the cell subset or site label conveys for this sample: primary lung cancer lesion. The nucleotide sequence is given as TGTGCCAGCATGACTAGCGGGGAACTCTACGAGCAGTACTTC. Translated, this gives CASMTSGELYEQYF.